This T cell receptor (beta chain) was sequenced for a study of Ad26.COV2.S vaccination and SARS-CoV-2 variants. V dropped 3 bases and J dropped 1 base, with 10 bases sitting between them. This CDR3 is built from 15 residues. Germline CDR1 reads MDHEN; CDR2 reads SYDVKM. The table came from immunoSEQ multiplex PCR; TCRdb's copy has only in-frame clones and leaves some out. This sample carries over 400,000 clones, roughly 87% of them seen once, and the ten largest clones take under 4.5%. Described treatment: over 15 received Ad26.COV2.S at low or high dose, single or two shots; about 5 received placebo; per-sample allocation not given. Sampling occurred on day 63 after the first vaccine or placebo injection.

The clonotype comes from a person aged 18-65 years who received the Ad26.COV2.S COVID-19 vaccine or a placebo. The specimen was peripheral blood, collected in a trial of Ad26.COV2.S vaccine versus placebo. The gene calls are TRBV28 and TRBJ1-5; D uncertain. The CDR3 nucleotides read TGTGCCAGCAGTTTTTGGGGTGAGAGCAATCAGCCCCAGCATTTT. This sequence encodes CASSFWGESNQPQHF.